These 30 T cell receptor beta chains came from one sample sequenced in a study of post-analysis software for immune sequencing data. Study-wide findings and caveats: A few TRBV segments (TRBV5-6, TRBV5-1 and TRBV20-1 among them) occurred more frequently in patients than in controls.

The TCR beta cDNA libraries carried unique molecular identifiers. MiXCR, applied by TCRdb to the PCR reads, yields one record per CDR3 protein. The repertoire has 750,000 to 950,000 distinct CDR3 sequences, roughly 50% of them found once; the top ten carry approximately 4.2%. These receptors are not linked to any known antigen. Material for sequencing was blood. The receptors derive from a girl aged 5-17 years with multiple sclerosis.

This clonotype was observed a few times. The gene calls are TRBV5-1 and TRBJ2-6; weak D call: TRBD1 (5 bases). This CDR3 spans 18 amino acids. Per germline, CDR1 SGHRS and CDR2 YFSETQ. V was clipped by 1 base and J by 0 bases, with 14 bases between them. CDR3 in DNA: TGCGCCAGCAGCTTGAGGCAGGGCGGATACTCTGGGGCCAACGTCCTGACTTTC. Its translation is CASSLRQGGYSGANVLTF.

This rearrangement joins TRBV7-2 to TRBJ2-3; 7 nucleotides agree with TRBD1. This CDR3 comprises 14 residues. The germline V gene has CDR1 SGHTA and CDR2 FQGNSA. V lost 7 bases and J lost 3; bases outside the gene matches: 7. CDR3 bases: TGTGCCAGCACTCGGGACAGAGTAACAGATACGCAGTATTTT. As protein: CASTRDRVTDTQYF.

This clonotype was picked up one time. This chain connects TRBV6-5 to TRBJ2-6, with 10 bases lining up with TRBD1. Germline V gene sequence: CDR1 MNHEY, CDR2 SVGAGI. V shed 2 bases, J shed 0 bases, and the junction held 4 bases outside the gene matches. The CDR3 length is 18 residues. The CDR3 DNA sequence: TGTGCCAGCAGTTACCGGGGACAGGGGACCTCTGGGGCCAACGTCCTGACTTTC. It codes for CASSYRGQGTSGANVLTF.

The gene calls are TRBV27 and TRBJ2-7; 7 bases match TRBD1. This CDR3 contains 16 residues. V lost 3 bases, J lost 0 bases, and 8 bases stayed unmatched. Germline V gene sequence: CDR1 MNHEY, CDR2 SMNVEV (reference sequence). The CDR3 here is CASSFITGTVSYEQYF. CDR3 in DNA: TGTGCCAGCAGTTTCATAACAGGGACAGTCTCCTACGAGCAGTACTTC.

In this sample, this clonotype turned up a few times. CDR3 nucleotide sequence: TGTGCCAGCAGCTTATGGTGGGGGGGCACAGATACGCAGTATTTT. As protein: CASSLWWGGTDTQYF. This chain uses TRBV7-2 with TRBJ2-3; a possible D gene is TRBD2 (6 bases). The CDR3 totals 15 residues. Germline loops: CDR1 SGHTA, CDR2 FQGNSA. The V end lost 2 bases, the J end lost 1 base, and 10 bases lay between the germline ends.

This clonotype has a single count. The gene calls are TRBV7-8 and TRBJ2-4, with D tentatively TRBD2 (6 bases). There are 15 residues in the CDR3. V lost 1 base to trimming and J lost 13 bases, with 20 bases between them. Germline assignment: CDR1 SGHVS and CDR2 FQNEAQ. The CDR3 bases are TGTGCCAGCAGCTTAGATGGCGGGACCCCGAGGGAGCAGTACTTC. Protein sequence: CASSLDGGTPREQYF. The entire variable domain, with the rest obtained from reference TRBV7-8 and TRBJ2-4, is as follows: GAGVSQSPRYKVAKRGQDVALRCDPISGHVSLFWYQQALGQGPEFLTYFQNEAQLDKSGLPSDRFFAERPEGSVSTLKIQRTQQEDSAVYLCASSLDGGTPREQYFGAGTRLSVL.

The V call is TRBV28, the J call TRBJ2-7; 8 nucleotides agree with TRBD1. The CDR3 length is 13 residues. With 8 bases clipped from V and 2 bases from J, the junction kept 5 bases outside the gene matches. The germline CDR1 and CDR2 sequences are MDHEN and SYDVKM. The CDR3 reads CASGQGPTYEQYF. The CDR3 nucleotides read TGTGCCAGCGGACAGGGTCCCACCTACGAGCAGTACTTC.

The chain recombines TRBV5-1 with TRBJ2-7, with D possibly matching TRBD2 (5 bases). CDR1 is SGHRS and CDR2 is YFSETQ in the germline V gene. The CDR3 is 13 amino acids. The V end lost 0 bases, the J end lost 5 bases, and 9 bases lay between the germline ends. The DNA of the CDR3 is TGCGCCAGCAGCTTGGTTAGCGTGGACGAGCAGTACTTC. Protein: CASSLVSVDEQYF.

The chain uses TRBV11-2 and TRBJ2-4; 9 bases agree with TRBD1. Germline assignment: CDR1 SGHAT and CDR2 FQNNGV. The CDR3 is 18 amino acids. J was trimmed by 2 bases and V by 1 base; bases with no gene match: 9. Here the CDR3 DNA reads TGTGCCAGCAGCTTAGGCCGAGGACAGGGGAGGTCCAAAAACATTCAGTACTTC. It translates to CASSLGRGQGRSKNIQYF.

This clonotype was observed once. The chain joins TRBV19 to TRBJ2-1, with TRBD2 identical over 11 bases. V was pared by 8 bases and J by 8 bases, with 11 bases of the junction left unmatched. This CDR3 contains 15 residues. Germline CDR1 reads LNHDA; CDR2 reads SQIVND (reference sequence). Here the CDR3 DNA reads TGTGCCAGTCCGCTGACTAGCGGGGATTGGGATGAGCAGTTCTTC. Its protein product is CASPLTSGDWDEQFF. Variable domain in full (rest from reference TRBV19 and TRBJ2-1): DGGITQSPKYLFRKEGQNVTLSCEQNLNHDAMYWYRQDPGQGLRLIYYSQIVNDFQKGDIAEGYSVSREKKESFPLTVTSAQKNPTAFYLCASPLTSGDWDEQFFGPGTRLTVL.

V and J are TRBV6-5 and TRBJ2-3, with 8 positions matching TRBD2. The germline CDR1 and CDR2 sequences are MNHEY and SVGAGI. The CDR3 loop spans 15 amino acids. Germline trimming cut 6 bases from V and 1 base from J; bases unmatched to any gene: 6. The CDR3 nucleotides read TGTGCCAGCAGCCCCTGGCGGGGGGGCACAGATACGCAGTATTTT. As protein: CASSPWRGGTDTQYF.

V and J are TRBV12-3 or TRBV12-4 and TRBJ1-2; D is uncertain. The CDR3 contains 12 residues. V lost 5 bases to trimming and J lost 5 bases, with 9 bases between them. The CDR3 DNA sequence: TGTGCCAGCAGTACAAATCGATATGGCTACACCTTC. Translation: CASSTNRYGYTF.

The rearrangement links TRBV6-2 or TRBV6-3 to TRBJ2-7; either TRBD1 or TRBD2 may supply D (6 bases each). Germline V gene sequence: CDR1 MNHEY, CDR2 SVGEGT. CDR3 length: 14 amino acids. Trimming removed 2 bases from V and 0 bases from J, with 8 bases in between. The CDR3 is CASSYGGHSYEQYF. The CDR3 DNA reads TGTGCCAGCAGTTACGGGGGGCACTCCTACGAGCAGTACTTC.

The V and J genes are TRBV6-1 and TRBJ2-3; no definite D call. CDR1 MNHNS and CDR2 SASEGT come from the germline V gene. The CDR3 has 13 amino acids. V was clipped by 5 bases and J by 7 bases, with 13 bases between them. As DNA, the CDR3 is TGTGCCAGCAGTCTAGACCAGACCCATACGCAGTATTTT. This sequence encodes CASSLDQTHTQYF.

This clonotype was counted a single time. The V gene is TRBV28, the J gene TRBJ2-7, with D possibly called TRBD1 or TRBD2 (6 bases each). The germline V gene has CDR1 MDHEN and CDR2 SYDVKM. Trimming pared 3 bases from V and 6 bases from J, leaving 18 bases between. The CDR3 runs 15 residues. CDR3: CASSFGGGTSGEQYF. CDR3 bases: TGTGCCAGCAGTTTTGGGGGCGGGACGTCCGGCGAGCAGTACTTC.

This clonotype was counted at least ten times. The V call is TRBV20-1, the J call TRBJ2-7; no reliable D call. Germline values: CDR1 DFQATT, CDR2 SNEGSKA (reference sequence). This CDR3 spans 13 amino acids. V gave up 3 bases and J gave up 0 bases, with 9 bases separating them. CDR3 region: CSASDHNSYEQYF. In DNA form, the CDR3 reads TGCAGTGCTAGCGACCACAACTCCTACGAGCAGTACTTC.

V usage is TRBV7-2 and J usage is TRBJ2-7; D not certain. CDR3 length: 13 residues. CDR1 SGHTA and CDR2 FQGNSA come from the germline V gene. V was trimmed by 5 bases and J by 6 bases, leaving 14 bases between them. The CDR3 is CASSPSRVGEQYF. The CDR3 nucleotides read TGTGCCAGCAGCCCGTCCCGGGTCGGCGAGCAGTACTTC.

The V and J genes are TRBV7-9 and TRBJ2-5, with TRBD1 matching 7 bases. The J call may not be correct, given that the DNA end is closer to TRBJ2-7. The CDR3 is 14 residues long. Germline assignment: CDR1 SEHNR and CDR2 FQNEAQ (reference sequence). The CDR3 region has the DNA TGTGCCAGCAGCTTAAACTACAGGGGATCCGAGCAGTACTTC. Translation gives CASSLNYRGSEQYF.

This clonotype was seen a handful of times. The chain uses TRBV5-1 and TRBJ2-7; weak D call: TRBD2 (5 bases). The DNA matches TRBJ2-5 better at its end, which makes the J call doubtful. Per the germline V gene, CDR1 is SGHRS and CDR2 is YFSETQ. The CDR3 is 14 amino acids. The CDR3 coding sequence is TGCGCCAGCAGCTTGGCTAGCCCTCAAGAGACCCAGTACTTC. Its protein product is CASSLASPQETQYF.

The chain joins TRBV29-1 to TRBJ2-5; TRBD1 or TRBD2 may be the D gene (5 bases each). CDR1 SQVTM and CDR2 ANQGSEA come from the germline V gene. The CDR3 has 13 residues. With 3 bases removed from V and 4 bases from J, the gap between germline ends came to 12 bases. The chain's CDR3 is CSVEGNGGETQYF. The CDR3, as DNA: TGCAGCGTTGAGGGCAATGGGGGAGAGACCCAGTACTTC. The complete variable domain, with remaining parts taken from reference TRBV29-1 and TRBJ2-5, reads SAVISQKPSRDICQRGTSLTIQCQVDSQVTMMFWYRQQPGQSLTLIATANQGSEATYESGFVIDKFPISRPNLTFSTLTVSNMSPEDSSIYLCSVEGNGGETQYFGPGTRLLVL.

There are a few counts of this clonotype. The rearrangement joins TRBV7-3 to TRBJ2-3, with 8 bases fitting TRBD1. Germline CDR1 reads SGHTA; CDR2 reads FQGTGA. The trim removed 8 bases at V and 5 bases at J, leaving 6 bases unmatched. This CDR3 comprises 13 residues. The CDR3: CASSGQGIDTQYF. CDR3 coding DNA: TGTGCCAGCTCCGGACAGGGAATAGATACGCAGTATTTT.

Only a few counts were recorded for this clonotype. CDR3 nucleotides: TGTGCCAGCAGCTTAAGCCAAACCCCAGATACGCAGTATTTT. As protein: CASSLSQTPDTQYF. The chain is built from TRBV7-3 and TRBJ2-3; no definite D call. The germline gives CDR1 SGHTA, CDR2 FQGTGA. Trimming took off 1 base at V and 4 bases at J, with 9 bases between the two ends. CDR3 length: 14 amino acids.

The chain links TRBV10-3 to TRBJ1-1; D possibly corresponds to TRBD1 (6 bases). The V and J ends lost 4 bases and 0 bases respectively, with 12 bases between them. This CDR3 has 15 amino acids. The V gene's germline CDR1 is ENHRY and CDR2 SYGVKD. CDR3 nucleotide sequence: TGTGCCATCAGTGCCACCACAGGGTTGAACACTGAAGCTTTCTTT. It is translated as CAISATTGLNTEAFF.

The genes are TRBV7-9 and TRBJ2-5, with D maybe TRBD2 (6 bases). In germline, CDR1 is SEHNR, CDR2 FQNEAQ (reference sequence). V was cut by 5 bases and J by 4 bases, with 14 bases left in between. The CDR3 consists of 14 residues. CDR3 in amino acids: CASSPLSGRETQYF. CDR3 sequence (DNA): TGTGCCAGCAGCCCCCTGAGCGGGCGAGAGACCCAGTACTTC.

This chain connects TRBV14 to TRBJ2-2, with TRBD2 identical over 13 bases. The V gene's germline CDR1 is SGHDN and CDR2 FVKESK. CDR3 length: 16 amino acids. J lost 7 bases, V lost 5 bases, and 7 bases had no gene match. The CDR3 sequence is CASSFGLAGVLGELFF. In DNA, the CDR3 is TGTGCCAGCAGCTTCGGACTAGCGGGAGTTCTCGGGGAGCTGTTTTTT.

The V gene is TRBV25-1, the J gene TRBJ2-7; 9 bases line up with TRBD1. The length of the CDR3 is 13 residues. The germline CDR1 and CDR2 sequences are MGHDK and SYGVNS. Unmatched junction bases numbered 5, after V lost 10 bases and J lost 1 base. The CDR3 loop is CATKTGGSYEQYF. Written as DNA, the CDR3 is TGTGCCACCAAGACAGGGGGTTCCTACGAGCAGTACTTC.

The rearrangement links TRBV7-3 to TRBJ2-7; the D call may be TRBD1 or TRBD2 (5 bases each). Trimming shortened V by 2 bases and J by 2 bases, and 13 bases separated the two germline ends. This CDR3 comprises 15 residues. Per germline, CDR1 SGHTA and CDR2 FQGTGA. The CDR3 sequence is CASSLRPGPAYEQYF. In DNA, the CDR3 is TGTGCCAGCAGCTTACGGCCGGGACCCGCCTACGAGCAGTACTTC.

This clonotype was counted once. The CDR3 loop reads CASSLSGGVDQPQHF. CDR3 bases: TGTGCCAGCAGTTTATCAGGGGGCGTCGATCAGCCCCAGCATTTT. The rearrangement links TRBV12-3 or TRBV12-4 to TRBJ1-5, with 8 bases identical to TRBD1. V trimming: 2 bases; J trimming: 5 bases; junction bases outside the gene matches: 5. This CDR3 is built from 15 residues.

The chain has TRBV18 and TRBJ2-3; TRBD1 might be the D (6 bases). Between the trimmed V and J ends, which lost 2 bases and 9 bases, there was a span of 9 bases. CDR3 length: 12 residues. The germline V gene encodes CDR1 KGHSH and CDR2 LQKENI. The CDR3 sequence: CASSPGGPTQYF. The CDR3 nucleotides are TGTGCCAGCTCACCAGGGGGCCCCACGCAGTATTTT.

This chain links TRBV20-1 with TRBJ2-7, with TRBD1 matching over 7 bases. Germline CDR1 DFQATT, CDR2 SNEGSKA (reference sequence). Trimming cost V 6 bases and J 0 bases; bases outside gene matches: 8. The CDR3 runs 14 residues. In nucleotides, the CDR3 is TGCAGTGCCATCGGGACAGCGAGCTCCTACGAGCAGTACTTC. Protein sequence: CSAIGTASSYEQYF.